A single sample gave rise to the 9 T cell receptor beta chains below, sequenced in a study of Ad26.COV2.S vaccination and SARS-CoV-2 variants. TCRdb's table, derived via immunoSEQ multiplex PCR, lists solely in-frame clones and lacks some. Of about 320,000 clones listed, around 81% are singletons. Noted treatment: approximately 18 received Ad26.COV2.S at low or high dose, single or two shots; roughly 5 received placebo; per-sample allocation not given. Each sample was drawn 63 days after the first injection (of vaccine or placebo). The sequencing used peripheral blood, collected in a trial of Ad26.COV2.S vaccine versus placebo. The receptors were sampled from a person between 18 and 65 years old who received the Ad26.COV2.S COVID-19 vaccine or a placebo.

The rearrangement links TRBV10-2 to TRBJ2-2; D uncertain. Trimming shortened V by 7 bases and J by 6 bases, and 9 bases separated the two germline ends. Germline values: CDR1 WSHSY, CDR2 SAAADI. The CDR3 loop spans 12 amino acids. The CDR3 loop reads CASISWAGELFF. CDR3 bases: TGCGCCAGCATAAGTTGGGCCGGGGAGCTGTTTTTT.

The CDR3 protein is CASNPRGLAGSDTQYF. CDR3 DNA: TGTGCCAGCAACCCGCGGGGACTAGCGGGTTCAGATACGCAGTATTTT. The chain joins TRBV5-4 to TRBJ2-3, with 12 bases identical to TRBD2. CDR1 and CDR2 (germline): SGHNT, YYREEE (reference sequence). V was pared by 6 bases and J by 4 bases, with 9 bases of the junction left unmatched. The CDR3 contains 16 residues.

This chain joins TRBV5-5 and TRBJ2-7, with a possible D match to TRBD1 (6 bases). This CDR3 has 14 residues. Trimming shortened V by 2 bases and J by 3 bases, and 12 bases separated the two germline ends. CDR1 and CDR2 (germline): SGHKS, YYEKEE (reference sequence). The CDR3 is CASSLGTQVYEQYF. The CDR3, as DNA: TGTGCCAGCAGCTTAGGGACACAGGTCTACGAGCAGTACTTC.

The CDR3 DNA is TGTGCCAGCAGCCTCCCCGACAGGGGCCCTGAAGCTTTCTTT. It yields the protein CASSLPDRGPEAFF. This chain links TRBV7-6 with TRBJ1-1; 8 bases agree with TRBD1. Looked up from germline, CDR1 is SGHVS and CDR2 is FNYEAQ. V trimming: 5 bases; J trimming: 6 bases; junction bases outside the gene matches: 8. This CDR3 spans 14 amino acids.

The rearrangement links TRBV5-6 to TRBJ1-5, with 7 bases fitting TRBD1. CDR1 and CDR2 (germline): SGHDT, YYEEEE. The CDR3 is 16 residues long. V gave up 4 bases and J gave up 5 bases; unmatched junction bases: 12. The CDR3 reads CASSAQTGRGDQPQHF. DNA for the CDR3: TGTGCCAGCAGCGCCCAGACAGGGAGAGGGGATCAGCCCCAGCATTTT. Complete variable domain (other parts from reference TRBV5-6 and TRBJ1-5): DAGVTQSPTHLIKTRGQQVTLRCSPKSGHDTVSWYQQALGQGPQFIFQYYEEEERQRGNFPDRFSGHQFPNYSSELNVNALLLGDSALYLCASSAQTGRGDQPQHFGDGTRLSIL.

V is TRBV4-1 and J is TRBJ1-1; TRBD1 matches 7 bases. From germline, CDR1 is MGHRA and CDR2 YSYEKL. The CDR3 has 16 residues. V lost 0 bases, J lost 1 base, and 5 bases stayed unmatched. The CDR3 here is CASSQEGTVPNTEAFF. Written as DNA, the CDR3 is TGCGCCAGCAGCCAAGAGGGGACAGTACCGAACACTGAAGCTTTCTTT.

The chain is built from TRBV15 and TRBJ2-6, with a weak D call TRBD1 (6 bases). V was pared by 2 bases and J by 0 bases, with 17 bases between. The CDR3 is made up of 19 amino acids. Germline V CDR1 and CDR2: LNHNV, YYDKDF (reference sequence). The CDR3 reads CATSRPTGTRTSGANVLTF. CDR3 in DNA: TGTGCCACCAGCAGACCGACCGGGACAAGGACCTCTGGGGCCAACGTCCTGACTTTC.

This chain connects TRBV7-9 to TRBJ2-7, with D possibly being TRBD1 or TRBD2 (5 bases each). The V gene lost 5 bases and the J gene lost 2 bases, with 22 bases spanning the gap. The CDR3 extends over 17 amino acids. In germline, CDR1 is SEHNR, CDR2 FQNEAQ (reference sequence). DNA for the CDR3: TGTGCCAGCAGCCCCTCCCGGGGCAGCAATCTACCCTACGAGCAGTACTTC. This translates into CASSPSRGSNLPYEQYF.

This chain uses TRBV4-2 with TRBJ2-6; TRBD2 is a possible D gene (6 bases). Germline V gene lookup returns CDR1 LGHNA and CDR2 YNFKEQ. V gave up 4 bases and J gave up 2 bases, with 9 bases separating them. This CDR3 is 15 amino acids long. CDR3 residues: CASSPGVPGANVLTF. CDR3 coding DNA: TGTGCCAGCAGCCCGGGAGTTCCTGGGGCCAACGTCCTGACTTTC.